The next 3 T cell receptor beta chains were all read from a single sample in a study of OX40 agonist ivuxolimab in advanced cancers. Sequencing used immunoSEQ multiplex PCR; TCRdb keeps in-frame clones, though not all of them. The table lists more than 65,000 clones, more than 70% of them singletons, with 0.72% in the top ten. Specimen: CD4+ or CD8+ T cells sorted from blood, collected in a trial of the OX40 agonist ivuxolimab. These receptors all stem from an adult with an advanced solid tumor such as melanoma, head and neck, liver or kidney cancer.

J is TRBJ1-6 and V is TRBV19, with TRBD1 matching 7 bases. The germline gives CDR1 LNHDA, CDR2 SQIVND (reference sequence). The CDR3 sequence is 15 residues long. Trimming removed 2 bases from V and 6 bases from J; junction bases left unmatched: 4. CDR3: CASSIRTGVNSPLHF. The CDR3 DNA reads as TGTGCCAGTAGTATAAGGACAGGAGTTAATTCACCCCTCCACTTT.

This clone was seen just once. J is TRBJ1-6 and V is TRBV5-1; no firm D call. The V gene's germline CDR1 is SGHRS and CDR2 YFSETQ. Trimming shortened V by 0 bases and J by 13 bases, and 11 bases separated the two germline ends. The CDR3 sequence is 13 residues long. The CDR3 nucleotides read TGCGCCAGCAGCTTGGACGGCACAACGCCCCTCCACTTT. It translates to CASSLDGTTPLHF.

CDR3 region: CASSLGAAGEQFF. The CDR3 bases are TGTGCCAGCAGCTTAGGGGCGGCAGGAGAGCAGTTCTTC. This chain joins TRBV7-3 and TRBJ2-1, with D possibly TRBD1 on 5 matching bases. The CDR3 has 13 residues. In germline, CDR1 is SGHTA, CDR2 FQGTGA. V was cut by 2 bases and J by 10 bases, with 12 bases left in between.